A single sample gave rise to the 16 T cell receptor beta chains below, sequenced in a study of HIV-infected patients and healthy controls. Each CDR3 protein is one row after TCRdb ran MiXCR on the 5' RACE reads. Among under 70,000 distinct CDR3 sequences, roughly 21% were seen once, and the ten largest hold approximately 1.5%. Sequenced input: CD4+ T cells from blood. These receptor sequences come from a human donor in good health.

The count of this clonotype is one. The rearrangement joins TRBV29-1 to TRBJ2-2; D not certain. The V end was cut by 5 bases, the J end by 6 bases, with 13 bases between. The CDR3 extends over 13 amino acids. Germline V CDR1 and CDR2: SQVTM, ANQGSEA. The CDR3 sequence: CSVSLLVAGELFF. The CDR3 region has the DNA TGCAGCGTTTCCTTGCTAGTAGCCGGGGAGCTGTTTTTT.

This clonotype showed up many times. This CDR3 is CASSSRLVYEQYF. In DNA, the CDR3 is TGTGCCAGCTCGTCCCGCTTGGTCTACGAGCAGTACTTC. The V gene is TRBV14, the J gene TRBJ2-7; no clear D gene. The CDR3 runs 13 residues. CDR1 and CDR2 from the germline V gene are SGHDN and FVKESK. V was pared by 8 bases and J by 3 bases, with 14 bases between.

This clonotype was observed at least ten times. The V and J genes are TRBV10-2 and TRBJ2-1, with 12 positions matching TRBD2. V shed 7 bases, J shed 7 bases, and the junction held 8 bases outside the gene matches. Germline CDR1 WSHSY, CDR2 SAAADI. The CDR3 has 15 amino acids. CDR3 DNA: TGCGCCAGCACATCTAGCGGGGGGGTGTATAATGAGCAGTTCTTC. Amino acids: CASTSSGGVYNEQFF.

This chain links TRBV5-4 with TRBJ2-3, with TRBD1 matching over 9 bases. V gave up 4 bases and J gave up 3 bases; unmatched junction bases: 15. The CDR3 contains 18 residues. CDR1 SGHNT and CDR2 YYREEE come from the germline V gene (reference sequence). The CDR3 protein is CASSVEPTRDRETDTQYF. CDR3 nucleotide sequence: TGTGCCAGCAGCGTCGAACCTACGCGGGACAGGGAGACAGATACGCAGTATTTT.

This clonotype was observed at least ten times. The chain combines TRBV15 with TRBJ1-6; TRBD1 aligns across 8 bases. Trimming took 6 bases from V and 14 from J; bases not matched to a gene: 9. Germline V lookup: CDR1 LNHNV, CDR2 YYDKDF (reference sequence). CDR3 size: 13 residues. The CDR3 loop is CATRPNTGGALHF. The CDR3 nucleotides are TGTGCCACCAGACCGAACACAGGGGGGGCCCTCCACTTT.

This chain connects TRBV6-1 to TRBJ2-3; the D gene is possibly TRBD2 (5 bases). Per the germline V gene, CDR1 is MNHNS and CDR2 is SASEGT. The ends were cut back, 2 bases at V and 3 bases at J, with 15 bases in the middle. The CDR3 runs to 16 residues. CDR3 in DNA: TGTGCCAGCAGTGAATTGGTGGGAGCTCAGACAGATACGCAGTATTTT. Its protein is CASSELVGAQTDTQYF.

The rearrangement joins TRBV12-3 or TRBV12-4 to TRBJ2-5; D gene uncertain. The CDR3 extends over 15 amino acids. The V end lost 5 bases, the J end lost 2 bases, and 15 bases lay between the germline ends. The CDR3: CASSQPTATQETQYF. CDR3 bases: TGTGCCAGCAGTCAACCGACGGCAACTCAAGAGACCCAGTACTTC.

This clonotype has at least ten counts. The chain has TRBV19 and TRBJ1-5; D gene uncertain. Germline CDR1 reads LNHDA; CDR2 reads SQIVND (reference sequence). Deletions cut 8 bases from V and 1 base from J, with 12 bases between. CDR3 length: 14 amino acids. CDR3 DNA sequence: TGTGCCAGTTCTAGATCCGGGAGCAATCAGCCCCAGCATTTT. It specifies CASSRSGSNQPQHF. The variable domain in full, completed from reference TRBV19 and TRBJ1-5, reads DGGITQSPKYLFRKEGQNVTLSCEQNLNHDAMYWYRQDPGQGLRLIYYSQIVNDFQKGDIAEGYSVSREKKESFPLTVTSAQKNPTAFYLCASSRSGSNQPQHFGDGTRLSIL.

Many counts were recorded for this clonotype. The CDR3 protein is CASRFNAARDYNSPLHF. CDR3 DNA sequence: TGTGCCAGCAGGTTTAACGCGGCCAGAGACTATAATTCACCCCTCCACTTT. The chain has TRBV7-2 and TRBJ1-6; D gene unclear. Germline V lookup: CDR1 SGHTA, CDR2 FQGNSA. The CDR3 spans 17 residues. Trimming took 6 bases from V and 3 from J, leaving 18 bases between them. Using reference TRBV7-2 and TRBJ1-6 for the parts outside the CDR3, the full variable domain is GAGVSQSPSNKVTEKGKDVELRCDPISGHTALYWYRQSLGQGLEFLIYFQGNSAPDKSGLPSDRFSAERTGGSVSTLTIQRTQQEDSAVYLCASRFNAARDYNSPLHFGNGTRLTVT.

V gene TRBV6-5 combines with J gene TRBJ1-1; 8 bases match TRBD1. Germline lookup yields CDR1 MNHEY and CDR2 SVGAGI. CDR3 size: 14 residues. The V and J ends lost 0 bases and 4 bases, in that order; junction bases with no gene match: 1. CDR3 nucleotide sequence: TGTGCCAGCAGTTACTCCGGACAGGGCACTGAAGCTTTCTTT. Translated, it gives CASSYSGQGTEAFF.

This clonotype was counted many times. The J gene is TRBJ2-7, the V gene TRBV18; tentatively, D is TRBD1 (5 bases). The germline V gene has CDR1 KGHSH and CDR2 LQKENI. CDR3 length equals 15 residues. Between the trimmed V and J ends, which lost 5 bases and 1 base, there was a span of 15 bases. CDR3 protein: CASSESAGRSYEQYF. The CDR3 coding sequence is TGTGCCAGCTCAGAGTCGGCAGGGCGTTCCTACGAGCAGTACTTC.

Many counts were recorded for this clonotype. The chain links TRBV30 to TRBJ1-4, with D perhaps TRBD1 (5 bases). V shed 2 bases and J shed 3 bases, with 10 bases lying between them. The CDR3 covers 14 residues. CDR1 is GTSNPN, CDR2 SVGIG, per germline (reference sequence). The CDR3 DNA sequence: TGTGCCTGGAGTTCGGGGGATGCTAATGAAAAACTGTTTTTT. Translation: CAWSSGDANEKLFF.

This clonotype was detected many times. The CDR3: CSVVRDLQETQYF. CDR3 nucleotide sequence: TGCAGCGTTGTTAGGGACTTACAAGAGACCCAGTACTTC. The rearrangement joins TRBV29-1 to TRBJ2-5, with D perhaps TRBD2 (6 bases). The CDR3 totals 13 residues. The ends were cut back, 4 bases at V and 2 bases at J, with 11 bases in the middle. Germline V gene sequence: CDR1 SQVTM, CDR2 ANQGSEA.

This clonotype was counted only a few times. V is TRBV20-1 and J is TRBJ1-1; TRBD1 matches 9 bases. CDR1 is DFQATT and CDR2 is SNEGSKA in the germline V gene (reference sequence). J lost 6 bases, V lost 1 base, and 3 bases had no gene match. This CDR3 spans 13 amino acids. The CDR3 nucleotides read TGCAGTGCTAGAGGGGACAGGGTCTCTGAAGCTTTCTTT. Encoded protein: CSARGDRVSEAFF.

There are many counts of this clonotype. J is TRBJ2-6 and V is TRBV7-9; D is uncertain. The germline V gene encodes CDR1 SEHNR and CDR2 FQNEAQ (reference sequence). The germline V and J ends were trimmed by 2 bases and 0 bases, with 2 bases remaining between them. This CDR3 contains 14 residues. The CDR3 coding sequence is TGTGCCAGCAGCTTATTCTCTGGGGCCAACGTCCTGACTTTC. This codes for CASSLFSGANVLTF.

The V call is TRBV5-6, the J call TRBJ2-7; no definite D call. This CDR3 spans 11 amino acids. V lost 2 bases, J lost 9 bases, and 9 bases lay in between. Germline CDR1 SGHDT, CDR2 YYEEEE. The CDR3 here is CASSFLSVQYF. The CDR3 DNA reads TGTGCCAGCAGCTTTCTCAGCGTGCAGTACTTC. Together with reference TRBV5-6 and TRBJ2-7, the CDR3 gives the full variable domain: DAGVTQSPTHLIKTRGQQVTLRCSPKSGHDTVSWYQQALGQGPQFIFQYYEEEERQRGNFPDRFSGHQFPNYSSELNVNALLLGDSALYLCASSFLSVQYFGPGTRLTVT.